The clone carrying this T cell receptor beta chain occurred many times. This entry is derived from a study of spatial heterogeneity in lung cancer. TCR cDNA molecules were tagged individually, and each one carried a unique molecular identifier. TCRdb re-derived calls from the 5' RACE reads in MiXCR, one entry per CDR3 protein. The sample holds some 37,000 distinct CDR3 sequences; 7.5% are singletons and the top ten take roughly 28%. The trim removed 2 bases at V and 5 bases at J, leaving 5 bases unmatched. Germline V gene sequence: CDR1 MNHNY, CDR2 SVGAGI (reference sequence). The CDR3 loop spans 14 amino acids. Documented time point: sample taken at primary tumor resection. Just over 70 TRACERx patients with early, untreated non-small cell lung cancer donated samples.

The source was PBMCs, collected at surgery. The sequence was obtained from a male donor with early-stage non-small cell lung cancer. This rearrangement joins TRBV6-6 to TRBJ2-5; 7 bases align to TRBD1. The CDR3 here is CASSYEGGAETQYF. The CDR3 DNA follows: TGTGCCAGCAGTTACGAAGGGGGCGCGGAGACCCAGTACTTC.